The 19 T cell receptor beta chains below were found in one sample sequenced in a study of response to subunit inactivated influenza vaccine. TCRdb independently ran MiXCR on the RT-PCR reads; one entry per CDR3 protein. This table has approximately 530,000 distinct CDR3 sequences, approximately 7.6% appearing once. The sample was PBMCs from blood, taken roughly 24 months after vaccination. The receptors were sampled from a man aged 45-69 years who received an inactivated influenza vaccine.

The chain joins TRBV12-3 or TRBV12-4 to TRBJ1-4; D not resolved. The V end lost 2 bases, the J end lost 8 bases, and 12 bases lay between the germline ends. The length of the CDR3 is 14 residues. CDR3 amino acids: CASSLRAWQEKLFF. The CDR3 DNA follows: TGTGCCAGCAGTTTAAGGGCCTGGCAGGAAAAACTGTTTTTT.

This clonotype occurred a few times. The rearrangement joins TRBV28 to TRBJ2-1; 7 bases fit TRBD1. The CDR3 has 14 amino acids. V was pared by 2 bases and J by 7 bases, with 5 bases of the junction left unmatched. Germline CDR1 reads MDHEN; CDR2 reads SYDVKM. The DNA for the CDR3 is TGTGCCAGCAGTTTAGGGACAGTTTTAAATGAGCAGTTCTTC. This sequence encodes CASSLGTVLNEQFF.

This clonotype was found once. CDR3 bases: TGTGCCAGCAGCCCTGGGGGGAAGAACTACGAGCAGTACTTC. The encoded protein is CASSPGGKNYEQYF. The V call is TRBV14, the J call TRBJ2-7, with a weak D call TRBD2 (6 bases). The V end was cut by 4 bases, the J end by 3 bases, with 13 bases between. Germline V gene data show CDR1 as SGHDN and CDR2 as FVKESK. This CDR3 contains 14 residues.

This clonotype was observed a handful of times. This chain links TRBV29-1 with TRBJ1-5; maybe TRBD1 (5 bases). Trimming took off 7 bases at V and 1 base at J, with 11 bases between the two ends. The CDR3 has 13 residues. Germline lookup yields CDR1 SQVTM and CDR2 ANQGSEA. As DNA, the CDR3 is TGCAGCGCACAGGTTGGGAGCAATCAGCCCCAGCATTTT. This encodes CSAQVGSNQPQHF.

In this sample, this clonotype turned up many times. The chain recombines TRBV12-3 or TRBV12-4 with TRBJ2-1; TRBD1 or TRBD2 may be the D gene (5 bases each). V was shortened by 3 bases and J by 5 bases, with 11 bases between the two germline ends. The length of the CDR3 is 14 residues. In nucleotides, the CDR3 is TGTGCCAGCAGTTTGGCCGGGGCCCACAATGAGCAGTTCTTC. It yields the protein CASSLAGAHNEQFF.

The chain employs TRBV14 and TRBJ2-7; D gene ambiguous. Germline CDR1 SGHDN, CDR2 FVKESK. Trimming took 4 bases from V and 4 from J, leaving 17 bases between them. The length of the CDR3 is 15 residues. CDR3: CASSPRDQSLYEQYF. Here the CDR3 DNA reads TGTGCCAGCAGCCCCCGCGACCAGAGCTTGTACGAGCAGTACTTC.

The V and J genes are TRBV27 and TRBJ2-3, with D perhaps matching TRBD1 or TRBD2 (5 bases each). Germline CDR1 and CDR2: MNHEY and SMNVEV (reference sequence). Trimming shortened V by 4 bases and J by 4 bases, and 18 bases separated the two germline ends. This CDR3 region has 16 residues. DNA of the CDR3: TGTGCCAGCAGTTCCCCCTGGGGCGCGGAGGCAGATACGCAGTATTTT. Its protein is CASSSPWGAEADTQYF.

The sample holds many counts of this clonotype. The chain has TRBV5-4 and TRBJ2-7; D not resolved. The germline V and J ends were trimmed by 3 bases and 3 bases, with 10 bases remaining between them. The CDR3 spans 13 residues. Germline values: CDR1 SGHNT, CDR2 YYREEE (reference sequence). CDR3 region: CASSSDSLYEQYF. For the CDR3, the DNA is TGTGCCAGCAGCTCCGACTCGCTCTACGAGCAGTACTTC.

Many counts were recorded for this clonotype. The chain recombines TRBV29-1 with TRBJ2-4, with D possibly being TRBD1 or TRBD2 (5 bases each). The length of the CDR3 is 16 residues. V shed 6 bases and J shed 3 bases, with 21 bases lying between them. Germline V gene sequence: CDR1 SQVTM, CDR2 ANQGSEA. The CDR3 is CSVPGFGAGGKNIQYF. CDR3 bases: TGCAGCGTCCCCGGATTCGGGGCCGGTGGCAAAAACATTCAGTACTTC.

This clonotype was seen at least ten times. The V call is TRBV7-9, the J call TRBJ2-7; 7 nucleotides agree with TRBD1. Per germline, CDR1 SEHNR and CDR2 FQNEAQ (reference sequence). The junction had 3 bases not matched to a gene; V was cut back by 5 bases and J by 5 bases. The CDR3 totals 12 residues. CDR3 protein: CASSDRVNEQYF. In DNA, the CDR3 is TGTGCCAGCAGCGACAGGGTCAACGAGCAGTACTTC.

The table lists this clonotype with many counts. V gene TRBV7-2 combines with J gene TRBJ2-1; the match to TRBD2 covers 8 bases. The CDR3 extends over 14 amino acids. The J segment lost 9 bases and the V segment lost 1 base, leaving 5 bases of the junction unmatched. The germline CDR1 and CDR2 sequences are SGHTA and FQGNSA. The CDR3 loop reads CASSLEGTRGEQFF. DNA of the CDR3: TGTGCCAGCAGCTTAGAGGGGACTAGGGGTGAGCAGTTCTTC.

The chain recombines TRBV14 with TRBJ2-3; possible D gene TRBD1, 6 bases. Germline values: CDR1 SGHDN, CDR2 FVKESK. V lost 4 bases and J lost 4, with 18 bases in between. The CDR3 is 16 amino acids. The CDR3 loop reads CASSLMGLSGADTQYF. The CDR3 bases are TGTGCCAGCAGCCTAATGGGCCTCTCAGGGGCAGATACGCAGTATTTT.

V is TRBV27 and J is TRBJ2-1; D not certain. The CDR3 is 14 residues long. Germline-derived CDR1 and CDR2 are MNHEY and SMNVEV (reference sequence). V was clipped by 6 bases and J by 6 bases, with 15 bases between them. CDR3 nucleotides: TGTGCCAGCAGCCTGGGGTCGTATGGCAATGAGCAGTTCTTC. This encodes CASSLGSYGNEQFF.

This clonotype was detected many times. The chain carries TRBV12-3 or TRBV12-4 and TRBJ1-4; D may be TRBD1 (5 bases). CDR3 size: 15 residues. V lost 1 base and J lost 7, with 13 bases in between. CDR3 in amino acids: CASSLDGGSVEKLFF. CDR3 in DNA: TGTGCCAGCAGTTTAGATGGGGGTTCTGTTGAAAAACTGTTTTTT.

This clonotype has only a few counts. The chain links TRBV5-5 to TRBJ1-6, with unresolved D. This CDR3 has 15 amino acids. Germline CDR1 is SGHKS and CDR2 is YYEKEE (reference sequence). The V end was cut by 0 bases, the J end by 4 bases, with 8 bases between. The CDR3 DNA sequence: TGTGCCAGCAGCTTGGAGGAAATTTATAATTCACCCCTCCACTTT. This codes for CASSLEEIYNSPLHF. The variable domain in full, completed from reference TRBV5-5 and TRBJ1-6, reads DAGVTQSPTHLIKTRGQQVTLRCSPISGHKSVSWYQQVLGQGPQFIFQYYEKEERGRGNFPDRFSARQFPNYSSELNVNALLLGDSALYLCASSLEEIYNSPLHFGNGTRLTVT.

This clonotype has a count of ten or more. The chain has TRBV12-3 or TRBV12-4 and TRBJ1-1, with no clear D. The CDR3 consists of 13 residues. Trimming took 6 bases from V and 2 from J, leaving 10 bases between them. The CDR3 protein is CASRAQVNTEAFF. The DNA of the CDR3 is TGTGCCAGCAGAGCTCAGGTTAACACTGAAGCTTTCTTT.

This clonotype showed up just a few times. The rearrangement links TRBV6-1 to TRBJ1-2; D possibly corresponds to TRBD1 (5 bases). Germline CDR1 and CDR2: MNHNS and SASEGT. The CDR3 totals 13 residues. V was cut by 6 bases and J by 7 bases, with 15 bases left in between. In DNA form, the CDR3 reads TGTGCCAGCAGGATTAAGGGACCGGGTGGCTACACCTTC. Its protein product is CASRIKGPGGYTF.

V is TRBV29-1 and J is TRBJ1-2; perhaps TRBD1 as D (5 bases). Germline CDR1 is SQVTM and CDR2 is ANQGSEA. Trimming removed 4 bases from V and 7 bases from J, with 16 bases in between. The CDR3 has 13 residues. The CDR3 loop is CSVGGLGAVGYTF. CDR3 DNA sequence: TGCAGCGTTGGAGGACTCGGGGCGGTTGGCTACACCTTC. The full variable domain, completed using reference TRBV29-1 and TRBJ1-2, is SAVISQKPSRDICQRGTSLTIQCQVDSQVTMMFWYRQQPGQSLTLIATANQGSEATYESGFVIDKFPISRPNLTFSTLTVSNMSPEDSSIYLCSVGGLGAVGYTFGSGTRLTVV.

The chain recombines TRBV7-8 with TRBJ1-4, with D uncertain. Germline loops: CDR1 SGHVS, CDR2 FQNEAQ. Trimming removed 4 bases at V and 3 bases at J, with 15 bases between. The CDR3 contains 16 residues. CDR3 residues: CASSSILRKSNEKLFF. CDR3 coding DNA: TGTGCCAGCAGCTCTATACTACGGAAGTCTAATGAAAAACTGTTTTTT.